Listed here are 24 T cell receptor beta chains from one sample, sequenced in a study. A single record per CDR3 protein comes from TCRdb applying MiXCR to the 5' RACE reads. The profile shows 60,000 to 65,000 distinct CDR3 sequences, around 30% of them singletons. Sequencing used tumor-infiltrating naive CD4+ T cells sorted from the breast tumor. Subset denoted: naive CD4+ T cells, CD4+CD45RA+CD25-. The receptors originated from a female donor with breast cancer.

This clonotype appeared many times. The rearrangement uses TRBV9 and TRBJ2-1, with 9 bases matching TRBD2. V was clipped by 0 bases and J by 1 base; unmatched bases: 5. The CDR3 covers 17 residues. Per germline, CDR1 SGDLS and CDR2 YYNGEE. DNA of the CDR3: TGTGCCAGCAGCGTAGGGCTAGCGGGGACATCCTACAATGAGCAGTTCTTC. This sequence encodes CASSVGLAGTSYNEQFF.

On this clonotype: The junction shows a germline mismatch at one end, possibly a read error. Here the CDR3 DNA reads TGTGCCAGCAGTCTGGGACAGGGGTACACTGAGCAGTTCTTC. Protein product: CASSLGQGYTEQFF. The chain is built from TRBV6-4 and TRBJ2-1; 10 bases align to TRBD1. The CDR3 sequence is 14 residues long. The germline CDR1 and CDR2 sequences are MRHNA and SNTAGT.

This clonotype was seen more than once but under ten times. The chain couples TRBV20-1 to TRBJ2-2; possible D gene TRBD2, 6 bases. The germline V gene has CDR1 DFQATT and CDR2 SNEGSKA (reference sequence). Between the trimmed V and J ends, which lost 0 bases and 5 bases, there was a span of 13 bases. The CDR3 is 15 residues long. The CDR3 DNA is TGCAGTGCTAGAGACGGGGGTGGGGGAACCGGGGAGCTGTTTTTT. This gives the protein CSARDGGGGTGELFF.

At least ten counts were recorded for this clonotype. The chain carries TRBV6-6 and TRBJ2-2; 7 nucleotides match TRBD1. J lost 2 bases, V lost 6 bases, and 15 bases had no gene match. The germline V gene has CDR1 MNHNY and CDR2 SVGAGI (reference sequence). This CDR3 has 18 amino acids. This CDR3 reads CASSLTGASFPNTGELFF. In DNA, the CDR3 is TGTGCCAGCAGCCTCACAGGGGCTTCTTTCCCTAACACCGGGGAGCTGTTTTTT.

The chain recombines TRBV20-1 with TRBJ2-1; 9 bases match TRBD2. The CDR3 contains 17 residues. The J segment lost 8 bases and the V segment lost 5 bases, leaving 19 bases of the junction unmatched. CDR1 and CDR2 from the germline V gene are DFQATT and SNEGSKA (reference sequence). CDR3 in amino acids: CSAPNTGVAGVTHEQFF. CDR3 coding DNA: TGCAGTGCTCCGAACACCGGGGTAGCGGGAGTAACTCATGAGCAGTTCTTC.

This clonotype was counted a few times. The rearrangement joins TRBV5-1 to TRBJ2-3; 10 positions match TRBD1. Germline CDR1 and CDR2: SGHRS and YFSETQ. The CDR3 has 14 residues. J was trimmed by 6 bases and V by 4 bases; bases with no gene match: 5. CDR3 nucleotides: TGCGCCAGCAGCACGGGACAGGGGCTCGATACGCAGTATTTT. Its protein is CASSTGQGLDTQYF.

V and J are TRBV4-3 and TRBJ1-5; D might be TRBD1 (5 bases). The V end was cut by 0 bases, the J end by 6 bases, with 12 bases between. Germline CDR1 and CDR2: LGHNA and YSLEER. The CDR3 has 15 residues. The CDR3: CASSQEAAGSQPQHF. CDR3 nucleotide sequence: TGCGCCAGCAGCCAAGAAGCCGCAGGGAGTCAGCCCCAGCATTTT.

Comments on this clonotype: One base away lies a much larger clone, so this may be a sequencing read error. The chain carries TRBV4-3 and TRBJ2-7; no definite D call. CDR3 length: 16 amino acids. Trimming stripped 1 base from V and 7 bases from J, with 20 bases between. Germline values: CDR1 LGHNA, CDR2 YSLEER. The CDR3 sequence is CASSQGCRNFIEEQYF. Written as DNA, the CDR3 is TGCGCCAGCAGCCAAGGTTGTCGGAACTTTATTGAGGAGCAGTACTTC.

This clonotype was observed a handful of times. This chain uses TRBV12-3 or TRBV12-4 with TRBJ2-1; tentatively, D is TRBD1 (5 bases). This CDR3 spans 15 amino acids. V was trimmed by 5 bases and J by 4 bases, leaving 15 bases between them. CDR3 protein: CASSPGRATYNEQFF. CDR3 nucleotide sequence: TGTGCCAGCAGTCCAGGGCGCGCGACTTACAATGAGCAGTTCTTC.

This chain joins TRBV6-2 or TRBV6-3 and TRBJ2-1; 9 bases are shared with TRBD2. J gave up 4 bases and V 0 bases, and 7 bases lay outside the gene matches. Germline CDR1 MNHEY, CDR2 SVGEGT. The CDR3 totals 17 residues. The CDR3 coding sequence is TGTGCCAGCAGTTACTCACCGACTAGCGGCATTTACAATGAGCAGTTCTTC. Amino acids: CASSYSPTSGIYNEQFF.

This chain joins TRBV5-1 and TRBJ1-5; unclear D gene. Trimming stripped 4 bases from V and 7 bases from J, with 12 bases between. The germline CDR1 and CDR2 sequences are SGHRS and YFSETQ. This CDR3 comprises 13 residues. The chain's CDR3 is CASSAGIGQPQHF. In DNA, the CDR3 is TGCGCCAGCAGCGCGGGTATCGGGCAGCCCCAGCATTTT. Drawing the rest from reference TRBV5-1 and TRBJ1-5, the complete variable domain is KAGVTQTPRYLIKTRGQQVTLSCSPISGHRSVSWYQQTPGQGLQFLFEYFSETQRNKGNFPGRFSGRQFSNSRSEMNVSTLELGDSALYLCASSAGIGQPQHFGDGTRLSIL.

The CDR3 loop reads CASSYLGTEAFF. In nucleotides, the CDR3 is TGTGCCAGCAGTTACCTGGGAACTGAAGCTTTCTTT. This chain uses TRBV6-5 with TRBJ1-1; D is unclear. Germline V gives CDR1 MNHEY, CDR2 SVGAGI. The CDR3 totals 12 residues. Trimming removed 2 bases at V and 5 bases at J, with 6 bases between.

This clonotype was observed a few times. The chain is built from TRBV6-6 and TRBJ2-1; TRBD2 might be the D (6 bases). The CDR3 extends over 15 amino acids. Germline loops: CDR1 MNHNY, CDR2 SVGAGI (reference sequence). Trimming removed 2 bases from V and 6 bases from J, with 14 bases in between. CDR3 DNA: TGTGCCAGCAGTTACACTAGGCTAGCGTTCAATGAGCAGTTCTTC. The encoded protein is CASSYTRLAFNEQFF.

Regarding this clonotype: This may stem from a read error, because a much larger clone lies one nucleotide away. V gene TRBV6-1 combines with J gene TRBJ1-2; 10 nucleotides match TRBD1. J gave up 3 bases and V 5 bases, and 12 bases lay outside the gene matches. The length of the CDR3 is 17 residues. CDR1 MNHNS and CDR2 SASEGT come from the germline V gene. In DNA, the CDR3 is TGTGCCAGCAGTACGGACAGGGGGTCGAAAGGCTACTATGGCTACACCTTC. It encodes CASSTDRGSKGYYGYTF.

This chain uses TRBV29-1 with TRBJ2-1; 8 nucleotides line up with TRBD1. With V trimmed by 6 bases and J by 8 bases, 6 bases remained unmatched. The CDR3 has 12 residues. Looked up from germline, CDR1 is SQVTM and CDR2 is ANQGSEA. The CDR3 nucleotides read TGCAGCGTCGGGACAGGCTGGGATGAGCAGTTCTTC. Translated, it gives CSVGTGWDEQFF.

The V and J genes are TRBV5-6 and TRBJ2-1, with D perhaps TRBD1 or TRBD2 (5 bases each). The CDR3 runs to 13 residues. V dropped 5 bases and J dropped 10 bases, with 16 bases sitting between them. In germline, CDR1 is SGHDT, CDR2 YYEEEE. CDR3 sequence reads: CASRPDVRDEQFF. The CDR3 DNA reads as TGTGCCAGCAGACCAGACGTCAGGGACGAGCAGTTCTTC. Combining the CDR3 with reference TRBV5-6 and TRBJ2-1 gives the whole variable domain DAGVTQSPTHLIKTRGQQVTLRCSPKSGHDTVSWYQQALGQGPQFIFQYYEEEERQRGNFPDRFSGHQFPNYSSELNVNALLLGDSALYLCASRPDVRDEQFFGPGTRLTVL.

This sequence joins TRBV28 and TRBJ2-1, with D possibly being TRBD2 (6 bases). Germline V gene lookup returns CDR1 MDHEN and CDR2 SYDVKM. Trimming left V 11 bases short and J 7 bases short, with 12 bases between. The length of the CDR3 is 11 residues. The CDR3 sequence is CAWGVRNEQFF. CDR3 DNA: TGTGCCTGGGGGGTTAGGAATGAGCAGTTCTTC.

This clonotype was found a few times. V is TRBV15 and J is TRBJ2-3; TRBD2 is a possible D gene (6 bases). The ends were cut back, 3 bases at V and 6 bases at J, with 19 bases in the middle. In germline, CDR1 is LNHNV, CDR2 YYDKDF (reference sequence). CDR3 length equals 16 residues. CDR3 amino acids: CATSRQGTPPGDTQYF. As DNA, the CDR3 is TGTGCCACCAGCAGGCAAGGGACTCCTCCGGGGGATACGCAGTATTTT.

The chain uses TRBV6-1 and TRBJ1-2, with a tentative D call TRBD1 (5 bases). From germline, CDR1 is MNHNS and CDR2 SASEGT. With 6 bases removed from V and 0 bases from J, the gap between germline ends came to 8 bases. The CDR3 covers 13 residues. CDR3 in DNA: TGTGCCAGCAGGACGACAGCTAACTATGGCTACACCTTC. Translation: CASRTTANYGYTF.

In this sample, this clonotype turned up many times. As DNA, the CDR3 is TGTGCCAGCAGCTTAGCATTGGGGAGTAATGAGCAGTTCTTC. It encodes CASSLALGSNEQFF. The V call is TRBV7-9, the J call TRBJ2-1; tentative D call: TRBD2 (5 bases). V dropped 0 bases and J dropped 7 bases, with 10 bases sitting between them. The CDR3 covers 14 residues. Germline values: CDR1 SEHNR, CDR2 FQNEAQ (reference sequence).

This clonotype was counted only a few times. The chain combines TRBV5-6 with TRBJ2-2; D not resolved. V was cut by 4 bases and J by 7 bases, with 11 bases left in between. Germline V gene lookup returns CDR1 SGHDT and CDR2 YYEEEE. The CDR3 has 13 amino acids. Written as DNA, the CDR3 is TGTGCCAGCAGCGGGAAGGGTTTCGGGGAGCTGTTTTTT. Its translation: CASSGKGFGELFF.

The J gene is TRBJ1-6, the V gene TRBV2; D gene unclear. This CDR3 spans 13 amino acids. V was cut by 4 bases and J by 7 bases, with 8 bases left in between. Germline loops: CDR1 SNHLY, CDR2 FYNNEI. The DNA for the CDR3 is TGTGCCAGCAGTGGAATGGGGAATTCACCCCTCCACTTT. This encodes CASSGMGNSPLHF.

The chain carries TRBV20-1 and TRBJ2-2; D is ambiguous. The CDR3 is made up of 14 amino acids. Deletions cut 0 bases from V and 0 bases from J, with 5 bases between. Germline V gene sequence: CDR1 DFQATT, CDR2 SNEGSKA (reference sequence). The CDR3 bases are TGCAGTGCTAGAGATCTAGCGAACACCGGGGAGCTGTTTTTT. Protein product: CSARDLANTGELFF.

The gene calls are TRBV10-3 and TRBJ2-3; TRBD1 might be the D (5 bases). The V gene's germline CDR1 is ENHRY and CDR2 SYGVKD. The CDR3 contains 15 residues. Trimming removed 7 bases from V and 1 base from J, with 15 bases in between. The CDR3 DNA reads as TGTGCCATCACCCAAGCAGGGTATGGCACAGATACGCAGTATTTT. Encoded protein: CAITQAGYGTDTQYF.